The clone carrying this T cell receptor beta chain was observed once. This sample was included in a study of shared clonotypes between healthy human individuals. Generated by immunoSEQ multiplex PCR, the TCRdb table keeps only in-frame clones and is missing some. The sample contains around 690,000 clones, 90% of which appear only once. This receptor was identified in a man younger than 35 in good health. Some clones in this sample may be carry-over from other donors' samples. Sequenced material: memory CD8+ T cells from PBMCs. Noted subset: CD45RO+ cells pooled with CCR7-negative TemRA cells.

The DNA for the CDR3 is TGTGCCAGCAGCCCCGGAGGGCAGAACACTGAAGCTTTCTTT. It yields the protein CASSPGGQNTEAFF. The chain recombines TRBV5-4 with TRBJ1-1; the D is unclear. The CDR3 is 14 amino acids. Germline values: CDR1 SGHNT, CDR2 YYREEE (reference sequence). Between the trimmed V and J ends, which lost 4 bases and 1 base, there was a span of 11 bases.